This T cell receptor beta chain derives from a study of cytomegalovirus exposure and HLA in healthy donors. Study-level background: Among 398 genotyped donors, around 80% fell in the Caucasian-associated ancestry cluster. General study findings and limits: When analyzed later, a missense DCLRE1C variant was found to be linked to TCR beta V- and J-gene trimming. Three chains linked to CMV were shown in vitro to be specific for CMV antigens.

As regards this clone: As yet, its antigen is unknown.

Use of 60 Vbeta and 13 Jbeta primers characterized the PCR. Profiling relied on immunoSEQ multiplex PCR, and the TCRdb table lists in-frame clones only, not all of them. The sample holds roughly 170,000 clones, 76% seen once. V was trimmed by 7 bases and J by 5 bases, leaving 17 bases between them. The V gene's germline CDR1 is MDHEN and CDR2 SYDVKM. There are 14 residues in the CDR3. The rearrangement joins TRBV28 to TRBJ2-5; D possibly corresponds to TRBD2 (6 bases). Sequencing input: PBMCs. This sequence was found in a female donor in good health and CMV-seronegative. The CDR3 spells CASMTGTFAETQYF. DNA of the CDR3: TGTGCCAGCATGACCGGGACTTTTGCGGAGACCCAGTACTTC.